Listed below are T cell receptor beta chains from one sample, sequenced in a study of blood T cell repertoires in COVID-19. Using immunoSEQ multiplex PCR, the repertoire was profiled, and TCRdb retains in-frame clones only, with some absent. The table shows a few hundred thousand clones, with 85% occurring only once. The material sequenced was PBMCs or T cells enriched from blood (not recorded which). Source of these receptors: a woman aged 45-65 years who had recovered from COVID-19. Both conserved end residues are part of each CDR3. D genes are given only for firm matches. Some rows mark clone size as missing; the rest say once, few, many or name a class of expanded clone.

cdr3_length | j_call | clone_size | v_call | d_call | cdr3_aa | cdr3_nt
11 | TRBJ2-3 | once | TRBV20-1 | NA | CSGQIGDTQYF | TGCAGCGGACAGATTGGGGATACGCAGTATTTT
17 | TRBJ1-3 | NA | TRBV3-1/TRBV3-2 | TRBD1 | CASSQGWTGDTGNTIYF | TGTGCCAGCAGCCAAGGATGGACAGGGGACACTGGAAACACCATATATTTT
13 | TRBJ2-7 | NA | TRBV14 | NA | CASSRYRVYEQYF | TGTGCCAGCAGCCGATACAGGGTGTACGAGCAGTACTTC
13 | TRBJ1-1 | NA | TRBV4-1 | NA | CASSHPGSTEAFF | TGCGCCAGCAGCCATCCAGGGTCCACTGAAGCTTTCTTT
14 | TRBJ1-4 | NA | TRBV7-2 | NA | CASSIGQINEKLFF | TGTGCCAGCAGCATCGGACAGATTAATGAAAAACTGTTTTTT
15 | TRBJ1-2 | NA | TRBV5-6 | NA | CASSLKFQAGYGYTF | TGTGCCAGCAGCTTGAAGTTCCAAGCAGGGTATGGCTACACCTTC
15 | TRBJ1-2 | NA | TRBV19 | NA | CASSIQSTGLKGYTF | TGTGCCAGTAGTATACAATCAACAGGGTTAAAAGGCTACACCTTC
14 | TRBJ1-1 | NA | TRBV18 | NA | CASSMGAGIAEAFF | TGTGCCAGCTCGATGGGGGCAGGGATCGCTGAAGCTTTCTTT
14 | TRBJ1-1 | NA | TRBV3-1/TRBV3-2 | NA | CASSPWGENTEAFF | TGTGCCAGCAGCCCCTGGGGGGAGAACACTGAAGCTTTCTTT
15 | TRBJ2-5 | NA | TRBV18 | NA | CASSPDRGSLETQYF | TGTGCCAGCTCACCAGATAGGGGAAGTTTAGAGACCCAGTACTTC
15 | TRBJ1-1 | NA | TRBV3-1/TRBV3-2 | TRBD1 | CASSSRGQGNTEAFF | TGTGCCAGCAGCTCCCGTGGACAGGGGAACACTGAAGCTTTCTTT
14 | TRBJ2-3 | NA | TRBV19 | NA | CASSRQAFSDTQYF | TGTGCCAGTAGTAGGCAGGCTTTCTCAGATACGCAGTATTTT
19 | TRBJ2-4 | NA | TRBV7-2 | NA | CASSLVGWQGPLAKNIQYF | TGTGCCAGCAGCTTAGTGGGGTGGCAGGGCCCTTTAGCCAAAAACATTCAGTACTTC
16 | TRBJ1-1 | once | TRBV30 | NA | CAWSVPWTDLNTEAFF | TGTGCCTGGAGTGTACCCTGGACAGATTTGAACACTGAAGCTTTCTTT
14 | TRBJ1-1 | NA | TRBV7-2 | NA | CASSPRTDNTEAFF | TGTGCCAGCAGCCCAAGGACAGATAACACTGAAGCTTTCTTT
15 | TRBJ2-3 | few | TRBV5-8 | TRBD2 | CASSPGLASTDTQYF | TGTGCCAGCAGCCCGGGACTAGCGAGCACAGATACGCAGTATTTT
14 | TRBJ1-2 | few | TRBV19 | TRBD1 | CASSMTGDTYGYTF | TGTGCCAGTAGTATGACAGGGGATACCTATGGCTACACCTTC
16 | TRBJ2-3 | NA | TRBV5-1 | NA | CASSRFQGSSTDTQYF | TGCGCCAGCAGCCGATTCCAGGGGTCGTCAACAGATACGCAGTATTTT
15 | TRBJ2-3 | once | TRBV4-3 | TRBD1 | CASSRGTGGTDTQYF | TGCGCCAGCAGCCGAGGGACAGGGGGCACAGATACGCAGTATTTT
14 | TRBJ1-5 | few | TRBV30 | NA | CAWSVLSSNQPQHF | TGTGCCTGGAGTGTACTTTCTAGCAATCAGCCCCAGCATTTT
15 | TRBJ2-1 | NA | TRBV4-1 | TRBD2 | CASSPPAGVYNEQFF | TGCGCCAGCAGCCCCCCGGCGGGGGTGTACAATGAGCAGTTCTTC
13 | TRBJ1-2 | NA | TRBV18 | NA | CASSPRSFHGYTF | TGTGCCAGCTCACCACGGAGTTTCCACGGCTACACCTTC
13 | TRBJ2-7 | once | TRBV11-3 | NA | CASSPGSDYEQYF | TGTGCCAGCAGCCCGGGGTCGGACTACGAGCAGTACTTC
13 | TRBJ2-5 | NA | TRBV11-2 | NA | CASSLRGQETQYF | TGTGCCAGCAGCTTACGGGGCCAAGAGACCCAGTACTTC
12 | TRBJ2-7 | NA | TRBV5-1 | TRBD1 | CASSPTGPEQYF | TGCGCCAGCAGCCCGACAGGGCCCGAGCAGTACTTC
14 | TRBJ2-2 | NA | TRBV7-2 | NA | CASSLDTSTGELFF | TGTGCCAGCAGCTTGGATACTAGTACCGGGGAGCTGTTTTTT
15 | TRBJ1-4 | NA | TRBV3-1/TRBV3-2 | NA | CASSRQQGAREKLFF | TGTGCCAGCAGCAGACAACAGGGTGCTCGTGAAAAACTGTTTTTT
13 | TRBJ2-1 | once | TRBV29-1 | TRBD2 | CSVETTSLNEQFF | TGCAGCGTTGAGACGACTAGCCTTAATGAGCAGTTCTTC
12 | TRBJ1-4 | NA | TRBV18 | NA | CASSPPAGKLFF | TGTGCCAGCTCACCACCCGCCGGAAAACTGTTTTTT
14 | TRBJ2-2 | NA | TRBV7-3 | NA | CASSLRRNTGELFF | TGTGCCAGCAGCCTGCGGAGGAACACCGGGGAGCTGTTTTTT
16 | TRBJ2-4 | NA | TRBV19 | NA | CASSTTGTGSKNIQYF | TGTGCCAGTAGTACCACAGGGACGGGGTCCAAAAACATTCAGTACTTC
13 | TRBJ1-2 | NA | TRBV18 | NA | CASSPGALSRYTF | TGTGCCAGCTCCCCAGGGGCCCTATCTCGCTACACCTTC
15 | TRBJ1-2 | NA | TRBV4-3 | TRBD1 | CASSPSRTGRYGYTF | TGCGCCAGCAGCCCGTCAAGGACAGGGCGCTATGGCTACACCTTC
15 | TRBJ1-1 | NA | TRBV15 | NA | CATSRDNYGNTEAFF | TGTGCCACCAGCAGAGATAACTACGGGAACACTGAAGCTTTCTTT
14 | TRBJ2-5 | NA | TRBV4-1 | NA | CASSQMGAQETQYF | TGCGCCAGCAGCCAGATGGGCGCCCAAGAGACCCAGTACTTC
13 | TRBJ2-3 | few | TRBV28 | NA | CASSEDRADTQYF | TGTGCCAGCAGTGAAGATCGGGCAGATACGCAGTATTTT
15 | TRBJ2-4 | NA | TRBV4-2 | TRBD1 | CASSRGGWAKNIQYF | TGTGCCAGCAGCCGAGGGGGCTGGGCCAAAAACATTCAGTACTTC
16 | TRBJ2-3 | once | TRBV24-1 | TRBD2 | CATSDPLAGGRDTQYF | TGTGCCACCAGTGACCCTCTAGCGGGAGGGAGAGATACGCAGTATTTT
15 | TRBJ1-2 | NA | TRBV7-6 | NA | CASSLVGSGGSGYTF | TGTGCCAGCAGCTTAGTAGGGAGCGGGGGTAGTGGCTACACCTTC
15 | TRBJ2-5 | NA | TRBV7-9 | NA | CASSLRKRGSETQYF | TGTGCCAGCAGCTTAAGGAAGAGAGGTTCAGAGACCCAGTACTTC
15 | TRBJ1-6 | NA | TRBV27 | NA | CASSLTGNYNSPLHF | TGTGCCAGCAGTTTAACCGGGAATTATAATTCACCCCTCCACTTT
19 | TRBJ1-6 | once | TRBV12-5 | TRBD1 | CASGLPSTGGFDFDSPLHF | TGTGCTAGTGGTTTGCCCTCGACAGGGGGCTTCGATTTTGATTCACCCCTCCACTTT
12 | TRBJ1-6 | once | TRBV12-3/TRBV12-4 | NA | CASSFRGSPLHF | TGTGCCAGCAGTTTCAGGGGCTCACCCCTCCACTTT
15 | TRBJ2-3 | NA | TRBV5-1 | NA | CASSRTGMGADTQYF | TGCGCCAGTTCGAGAACAGGGATGGGGGCAGATACGCAGTATTTT
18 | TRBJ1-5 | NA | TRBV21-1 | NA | CASSPTRQGSPSNQPQHF | TGTGCCAGCAGCCCCACCCGACAGGGAAGTCCTTCCAATCAGCCCCAGCATTTT
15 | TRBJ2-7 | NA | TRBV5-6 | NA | CASSLARQSSYEQYF | TGTGCCAGCAGCTTGGCGAGGCAGAGCTCCTACGAGCAGTACTTC
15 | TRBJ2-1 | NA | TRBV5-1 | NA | CASSLGLNSYNEQFF | TGCGCCAGCAGCCTCGGACTAAACTCCTACAATGAGCAGTTCTTC
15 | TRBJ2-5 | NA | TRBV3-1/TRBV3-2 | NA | CASSLKGQSQETQYF | TGTGCCAGCAGCCTCAAGGGGCAGTCTCAAGAGACCCAGTACTTC
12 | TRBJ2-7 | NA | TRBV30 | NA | CAWKLASYEQYF | TGTGCCTGGAAGTTGGCATCCTACGAGCAGTACTTC
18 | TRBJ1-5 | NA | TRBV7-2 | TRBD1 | CASSYTGTGSYSNQPQHF | TGTGCCAGCAGCTATACCGGGACAGGGAGCTATAGCAATCAGCCCCAGCATTTT
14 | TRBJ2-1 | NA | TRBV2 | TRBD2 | CAGTSGRSINEQFF | TGTGCCGGTACTAGCGGGAGGTCAATAAATGAGCAGTTCTTC
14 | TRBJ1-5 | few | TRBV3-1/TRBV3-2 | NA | CASSPQRSNQPQHF | TGTGCCAGCAGCCCGCAGAGGAGCAATCAGCCCCAGCATTTT
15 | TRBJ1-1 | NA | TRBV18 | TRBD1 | CASSPQDRGTTEAFF | TGTGCCAGCTCACCCCAGGACAGGGGGACGACTGAAGCTTTCTTT
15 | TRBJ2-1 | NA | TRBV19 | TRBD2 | CASNLAGGSRNEQFF | TGTGCCAGTAACCTAGCGGGGGGATCTCGGAATGAGCAGTTCTTC
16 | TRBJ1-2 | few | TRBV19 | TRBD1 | CASRRIRDSPNYGYTF | TGTGCCAGTAGACGGATAAGGGACAGCCCTAACTATGGCTACACCTTC